What follows are 9 T cell receptor beta chains derived from one specimen sequenced in a study of blood T cell repertoires in COVID-19 (TCRdb year 2020). To prepare the library, the immunoSEQ multiplex PCR assay was applied. The table comes from immuneACCESS by way of TCRdb, which keeps in-frame sequences with V and J called. Part of the clones is missing from these tables; in studies checked, under half for an unresolved V gene and the rest for unknown reasons. This sample gives some 200,000 clones in total; over 75% of them show up just once. The top ten clonotypes cover 4.5% to 5.5% of the sample. The sequenced sample was peripheral blood. These receptor sequences come from a woman aged 40 to 50 with acute or convalescent COVID-19.

The chain is built from TRBV11-2 and TRBJ1-1; 11 positions match TRBD1. V trimming: 0 bases; J trimming: 4 bases; junction bases outside the gene matches: 4. CDR1 and CDR2 (germline): SGHAT, FQNNGV. This CDR3 region has 16 residues. The CDR3 here is CASSLDGGQGGTEAFF. CDR3 DNA: TGTGCCAGCAGCTTAGACGGGGGACAGGGGGGCACTGAAGCTTTCTTT.

The J gene is TRBJ1-6, the V gene TRBV5-4; 7 positions agree with TRBD1. V was pared by 2 bases and J by 10 bases, with 6 bases of the junction left unmatched. The CDR3 totals 14 residues. CDR1 SGHNT and CDR2 YYREEE come from the germline V gene (reference sequence). CDR3 sequence: CASSFGTVASPLHF. DNA of the CDR3: TGTGCCAGCAGCTTCGGGACAGTTGCATCACCCCTCCACTTT.

This chain links TRBV7-9 with TRBJ2-3; TRBD2 matches at 11 bases. V was pared by 5 bases and J by 4 bases, with 5 bases of the junction left unmatched. CDR3 length: 15 amino acids. CDR1 SEHNR and CDR2 FQNEAQ come from the germline V gene (reference sequence). CDR3 in amino acids: CASSLSGGAADTQYF. Here the CDR3 DNA reads TGTGCCAGCAGCCTTAGCGGGGGGGCCGCAGATACGCAGTATTTT.

A note on this clone: Other nucleotide sequences from this sample produce the same CDR3. This chain joins TRBV9 and TRBJ1-2, with 8 nucleotides matching TRBD1. Per the germline V gene, CDR1 is SGDLS and CDR2 is YYNGEE. Trimming took 4 bases from V and 2 from J; bases not matched to a gene: 4. The CDR3 is 14 amino acids. In nucleotides, the CDR3 is TGTGCCAGCAGCCCGCGACAGGGGAACTATGGCTACACCTTC. This codes for CASSPRQGNYGYTF.

The V gene is TRBV30, the J gene TRBJ1-1; the D is unclear. Trimming took 0 bases from V and 5 from J, leaving 13 bases between them. The CDR3 extends over 14 amino acids. CDR1 GTSNPN and CDR2 SVGIG come from the germline V gene (reference sequence). CDR3 protein: CAWSVRSGSTEAFF. The CDR3 DNA reads TGTGCCTGGAGTGTACGATCGGGGAGTACTGAAGCTTTCTTT.

The chain recombines TRBV2 with TRBJ1-4; 7 nucleotides align to TRBD1. Germline V lookup: CDR1 SNHLY, CDR2 FYNNEI. V lost 3 bases, J lost 4 bases, and 2 bases stayed unmatched. The CDR3 has 14 amino acids. The CDR3 DNA sequence: TGTGCCAGCAGTGAGGGACAGATTAATGAAAAACTGTTTTTT. As protein: CASSEGQINEKLFF.

The rearrangement joins TRBV5-1 to TRBJ1-3; D is uncertain. V lost 4 bases, J lost 2 bases, and 7 bases lay in between. This CDR3 spans 13 amino acids. Looked up from germline, CDR1 is SGHRS and CDR2 is YFSETQ. This CDR3 reads CASSAGTGNTIYF. The DNA of the CDR3 is TGCGCCAGCAGCGCGGGCACTGGAAACACCATATATTTT.

The rearrangement uses TRBV5-1 and TRBJ1-2, with 8 bases fitting TRBD1. V gave up 4 bases and J gave up 2 bases; unmatched junction bases: 10. Germline V gene data show CDR1 as SGHRS and CDR2 as YFSETQ. The CDR3 covers 16 residues. CDR3 amino acids: CASSLQQGEGNYGYTF. The CDR3 region has the DNA TGCGCCAGCAGCCTCCAACAGGGGGAAGGGAACTATGGCTACACCTTC.

The chain recombines TRBV6-5 with TRBJ1-1, with 11 bases lining up with TRBD1. From germline, CDR1 is MNHEY and CDR2 SVGAGI. The CDR3 extends over 16 amino acids. After removal of 1 base from V and 5 bases from J, the junction contained 6 bases not matched to a gene. The CDR3 nucleotides read TGTGCCAGCAGTTACTGGACAGGGGGCAAAGAGACTGAAGCTTTCTTT. This codes for CASSYWTGGKETEAFF.